This T cell receptor (beta chain) is drawn from a study of blood T cell repertoires in COVID-19. This clone was recorded a few times. CDR1 and CDR2 (germline): SGHKS, YYEKEE (reference sequence). The CDR3 is made up of 16 amino acids. V dropped 6 bases and J dropped 3; count of bases not matched to a gene: 13. Authors' data handling: Reference gene primer amplification gave estimated nucleated cell counts. Measured with immunoSEQ multiplex PCR; TCRdb has only the in-frame clones, and not every one. The V and J calls and clone size are taken from that table; D and trimming were inferred from the DNA. The table shows more than 80,000 clones, with roughly 80% occurring only once.

Input material: peripheral blood. The TCR sequence derives from a human donor in a cohort sampled during active COVID-19. J is TRBJ2-5 and V is TRBV5-5; 8 bases fit TRBD2. CDR3 nucleotides: TGTGCCAGCACCCTACACTGGGGGACTAGAAAAGAGACCCAGTACTTC. This sequence encodes CASTLHWGTRKETQYF.